Shown below are 22 T cell receptor beta chains from a single sample sequenced in a study of T cell responses to AZD1222 COVID-19 vaccine. The data were produced by immunoSEQ multiplex PCR, yet TCRdb's version contains in-frame clones alone and is incomplete. The data show over 95,000 clones, 70% to 90% seen once. The sample here was peripheral blood, taken on day 0 of AZD1222 vaccination. These receptor sequences come from an adult in good health.

The chain joins TRBV6-4 to TRBJ1-3; 8 bases line up with TRBD1. Trimming cost V 4 bases and J 5 bases; bases outside gene matches: 7. The CDR3 totals 15 residues. CDR1 and CDR2 from the germline V gene are MRHNA and SNTAGT. CDR3 sequence reads: CASSAPRDRRNTIYF. The DNA of the CDR3 is TGTGCCAGCAGTGCCCCCCGGGACAGGCGAAACACCATATATTTT.

The rearrangement uses TRBV4-2 and TRBJ1-1; 8 bases line up with TRBD1. The CDR3 sequence is 13 residues long. Germline CDR1 is LGHNA and CDR2 is YNFKEQ. J lost 8 bases, V lost 4 bases, and 6 bases had no gene match. The CDR3 spells CASSRAGTGEAFF. The CDR3 DNA reads TGTGCCAGCAGCCGGGCCGGGACAGGAGAAGCTTTCTTT.

The chain has TRBV2 and TRBJ1-2; D is uncertain. Germline CDR1 SNHLY, CDR2 FYNNEI. V lost 8 bases and J 4 bases, leaving 8 bases between the germline ends. This CDR3 has 11 residues. In DNA form, the CDR3 reads TGTGCCAGCCTCAACGTCTATGGCTACACCTTC. The encoded protein is CASLNVYGYTF.

This clone was picked up one time. The chain carries TRBV2 and TRBJ2-2; D gene ambiguous. Trimming removed 1 base at V and 0 bases at J, with 6 bases between. The CDR3 runs 15 residues. Germline CDR1 reads SNHLY; CDR2 reads FYNNEI. The CDR3, as DNA: TGTGCCAGCAGTGAAGTCCCACCGAACACCGGGGAGCTGTTTTTT. It yields the protein CASSEVPPNTGELFF. Complete variable domain (other parts from reference TRBV2 and TRBJ2-2): EPEVTQTPSHQVTQMGQEVILRCVPISNHLYFYWYRQILGQKVEFLVSFYNNEISEKSEIFDDQFSVERPDGSNFTLKIRSTKLEDSAMYFCASSEVPPNTGELFFGEGSRLTVL.

This chain uses TRBV27 with TRBJ2-5; TRBD1 matches 9 bases. V gave up 4 bases and J gave up 5 bases; unmatched junction bases: 8. The CDR3 is made up of 15 amino acids. Germline V lookup: CDR1 MNHEY, CDR2 SMNVEV (reference sequence). Here the CDR3 reads CASSSGQGLWETQYF. The DNA for the CDR3 is TGTGCCAGCAGTTCAGGACAGGGGTTGTGGGAGACCCAGTACTTC.

This chain joins TRBV7-2 and TRBJ2-3, with 9 bases identical to TRBD1. V trimming: 5 bases; J trimming: 3 bases; junction bases outside the gene matches: 9. Germline V gene sequence: CDR1 SGHTA, CDR2 FQGNSA. The CDR3 runs 16 residues. As DNA, the CDR3 is TGTGCCAGCAGCATCGGAACGGGACAGGGTACAGATACGCAGTATTTT. This translates into CASSIGTGQGTDTQYF. Complete variable domain (other parts from reference TRBV7-2 and TRBJ2-3): GAGVSQSPSNKVTEKGKDVELRCDPISGHTALYWYRQSLGQGLEFLIYFQGNSAPDKSGLPSDRFSAERTGGSVSTLTIQRTQQEDSAVYLCASSIGTGQGTDTQYFGPGTRLTVL.

Only a few counts were recorded for this clone. Compared with germline, one end of the junction differs, possibly owing to a read error. The J gene is TRBJ2-3, the V gene TRBV5-1; 8 bases line up with TRBD2. CDR3 size: 15 residues. Germline loops: CDR1 SGHRS, CDR2 YFSETQ. DNA of the CDR3: TGTGCCAGCAGCCGCAGCGGGAGTTCGACAGATACGCAGTATTTT. Translation: CASSRSGSSTDTQYF.

The chain joins TRBV6-6 to TRBJ2-1, with D perhaps TRBD1 or TRBD2 (5 bases each). V was pared by 2 bases and J by 6 bases, with 8 bases between. Germline V lookup: CDR1 MNHNY, CDR2 SVGAGI (reference sequence). The CDR3 runs to 13 residues. CDR3 region: CASSYRGVNEQFF. CDR3 sequence (DNA): TGTGCCAGCAGTTACCGAGGGGTCAATGAGCAGTTCTTC.

The chain has TRBV10-2 and TRBJ2-1; maybe TRBD2 (6 bases). V lost 3 bases and J 0 bases, leaving 6 bases between the germline ends. CDR1 and CDR2 (germline): WSHSY, SAAADI. The length of the CDR3 is 14 residues. Written as DNA, the CDR3 is TGCGCCAGCAGTGACGGGAGCTCCTACAATGAGCAGTTCTTC. Encoded protein: CASSDGSSYNEQFF.

The chain combines TRBV7-3 with TRBJ2-3, with D perhaps TRBD1 (6 bases). The CDR3 is made up of 14 amino acids. The germline V gene has CDR1 SGHTA and CDR2 FQGTGA. V gave up 5 bases and J gave up 2 bases, with 11 bases separating them. CDR3 sequence: CASSTRDNTDTQYF. The CDR3 region has the DNA TGTGCCAGCAGCACCCGGGACAACACAGATACGCAGTATTTT.

The chain couples TRBV6-5 to TRBJ2-7, with 11 bases that match TRBD2. Germline assignment: CDR1 MNHEY and CDR2 SVGAGI. The length of the CDR3 is 15 residues. The junction had 3 bases not matched to a gene; V was cut back by 3 bases and J by 2 bases. As DNA, the CDR3 is TGTGCCAGCAGTTATCTAGCGGGAGGCACCTACGAGCAGTACGTC. It translates to CASSYLAGGTYEQYV.

Here the CDR3 DNA reads TGTGCCAGCGGGGGGAATGAGCAGTTCTTC. The encoded protein is CASGGNEQFF. V usage is TRBV5-4 and J usage is TRBJ2-1, with D possibly matching TRBD2 (6 bases). This CDR3 contains 10 residues. Germline CDR1 SGHNT, CDR2 YYREEE (reference sequence). Trimming left V 7 bases short and J 7 bases short, with 6 bases between. Complete variable domain (other parts from reference TRBV5-4 and TRBJ2-1): ETGVTQSPTHLIKTRGQQVTLRCSSQSGHNTVSWYQQALGQGPQFIFQYYREEENGRGNFPPRFSGLQFPNYSSELNVNALELDDSALYLCASGGNEQFFGPGTRLTVL.

V is TRBV6-5 and J is TRBJ2-3, with D tentatively TRBD1 or TRBD2 (7 bases each). The CDR3 runs to 13 residues. CDR1 and CDR2 (germline): MNHEY, SVGAGI. V lost 7 bases to trimming and J lost 9 bases, with 17 bases between them. The CDR3 sequence is CASIQAGGDTQYF. CDR3 sequence (DNA): TGTGCCAGCATACAGGCAGGGGGGGACACGCAGTATTTT.

This clone was detected once. This chain connects TRBV27 to TRBJ2-3, with 16 bases matching TRBD2. The CDR3 contains 16 residues. V lost 5 bases to trimming and J lost 6 bases; unmatched junction nucleotides: 5. Germline lookup yields CDR1 MNHEY and CDR2 SMNVEV (reference sequence). The CDR3: CASSPGTSGRADTQYF. In DNA form, the CDR3 reads TGTGCCAGCAGTCCGGGGACTAGCGGGAGGGCGGATACGCAGTATTTT.

The rearrangement links TRBV2 to TRBJ1-2, with D possibly matching TRBD1 (6 bases). This CDR3 spans 14 amino acids. From germline, CDR1 is SNHLY and CDR2 FYNNEI. The V end lost 4 bases, the J end lost 8 bases, and 17 bases lay between the germline ends. CDR3 sequence reads: CASSGTVAWEGYTF. CDR3 nucleotides: TGTGCCAGCAGTGGGACAGTCGCATGGGAGGGCTACACCTTC.

This chain connects TRBV4-2 to TRBJ1-2; TRBD1 matches at 8 bases. The CDR3 extends over 14 amino acids. J gave up 4 bases and V 1 base, and 2 bases lay outside the gene matches. Germline CDR1 LGHNA, CDR2 YNFKEQ. For the CDR3, the DNA is TGTGCCAGCAGCCAAGTCGGACAGGGCTATGGCTACACCTTC. Translation gives CASSQVGQGYGYTF.

The V and J genes are TRBV5-4 and TRBJ1-6; D is ambiguous. The CDR3 is made up of 17 amino acids. Trimming left V 0 bases short and J 4 bases short, with 14 bases between. CDR1 is SGHNT and CDR2 is YYREEE in the germline V gene (reference sequence). Here the CDR3 reads CASSLGIDEVYNSPLHF. The CDR3 DNA is TGTGCCAGCAGCTTGGGTATTGATGAGGTTTATAATTCACCCCTCCACTTT. Full variable domain (rest looked up from reference TRBV5-4 and TRBJ1-6): ETGVTQSPTHLIKTRGQQVTLRCSSQSGHNTVSWYQQALGQGPQFIFQYYREEENGRGNFPPRFSGLQFPNYSSELNVNALELDDSALYLCASSLGIDEVYNSPLHFGNGTRLTVT.

The chain is built from TRBV12-3 or TRBV12-4 and TRBJ2-5; unclear D gene. The ends were cut back, 3 bases at V and 4 bases at J, with 6 bases in the middle. The CDR3 consists of 12 residues. CDR3 sequence: CASSFLVETQYF. CDR3 bases: TGTGCCAGCAGTTTCCTGGTAGAGACCCAGTACTTC.

This chain uses TRBV4-3 with TRBJ2-3, with D unresolved. The CDR3 is 16 residues long. V lost 4 bases and J lost 8, with 22 bases in between. Per the germline V gene, CDR1 is LGHNA and CDR2 is YSLEER. In nucleotides, the CDR3 is TGCGCCAGCAGCCTCACAGCTGGGGTCCTAGAGACTACGCAGTATTTT. As protein: CASSLTAGVLETTQYF.

This clone has more than one count but fewer than ten. The CDR3 sequence: CASTPGPNKRNEKLFF. The CDR3 DNA is TGTGCCAGCACCCCGGGACCCAACAAGAGAAATGAAAAACTGTTTTTT. V is TRBV6-2 or TRBV6-3 and J is TRBJ1-4; D possibly corresponds to TRBD1 (5 bases). Germline V lookup: CDR1 MNHEY, CDR2 SVGEGT. The CDR3 totals 16 residues. V lost 7 bases and J lost 5, with 20 bases in between.

For this clone: Other DNA sequences of this sample code for an identical CDR3. The chain links TRBV27 to TRBJ1-6, with 8 bases fitting TRBD1. This CDR3 contains 14 residues. V shed 3 bases and J 6 bases; nucleotides not matched to a gene: 1. Germline V gene sequence: CDR1 MNHEY, CDR2 SMNVEV (reference sequence). The CDR3 protein is CASSFDRGNSPLHF. CDR3 in DNA: TGTGCCAGCAGTTTCGACAGGGGTAATTCACCCCTCCACTTT.

The V and J genes are TRBV6-5 and TRBJ2-2, with 8 bases identical to TRBD2. CDR1 and CDR2 (germline): MNHEY, SVGAGI. The V and J ends lost 7 bases and 5 bases, in that order; junction bases with no gene match: 9. CDR3 length: 15 residues. The DNA of the CDR3 is TGTGCCAGCACCCCTCGAGCGGGAGTAACCGGGGAGCTGTTTTTT. Its translation is CASTPRAGVTGELFF.